This T cell receptor (beta chain) was identified in a study of T cells in Graves' hyperthyroidism and ophthalmopathy. The TCR beta CDR3 regions underwent amplification using RNA transcripts as the source. First-round RT-PCR of the TCR CDR3 relied on the HTBI primer set. One entry per CDR3 protein results from TCRdb running MiXCR on the multiplex PCR reads. The repertoire includes approximately 690,000 distinct CDR3 sequences, roughly 20% of them detected once, and 34% sits in the top ten. With V trimmed by 6 bases and J by 3 bases, 15 bases remained unmatched. This CDR3 is built from 17 residues. Per the germline V gene, CDR1 is DFQATT and CDR2 is SNEGSKA (reference sequence). This clonotype was observed a handful of times. No antigen is known for it. Study-wide findings and caveats: A median around 6.4 months before onset, the model predicted ophthalmopathy. Most thyroid clonotypes with frequency above 0.001 were detected in blood.

Diagnosing involved the use of clinical symptoms, serum thyroxine and TRAb, thyroid ultrasound and orbital computed tomography. The sequencing input was blood. The clonotype originates from a man younger than 40 with Graves' ophthalmopathy. The gene calls are TRBV20-1 and TRBJ2-7, with 12 bases fitting TRBD2. CDR3 nucleotides: TGCAGTGCCCCATCCCCGACTAGCGGGAGCCCTTACTACGAGCAGTACTTC. Translating it yields CSAPSPTSGSPYYEQYF.